Only a few counts were recorded for the clone carrying this TCR beta chain. Its antigen is unidentified. The data derive from a study of human T cells and chemical hapten exposure. Study-level background: TCR yields per sample varied mostly from small pooled library volume differences. Study-wide points: With DPC sensitization, TCRs exceeding 1 in 1000 frequency showed no change.

Indicated time point: patch test 2, 6 weeks after DPC sensitization. The treatment denotes: therapeutic diphenylcyclopropenone sensitization with weekly scalp DPC. Patch tests were applied only after blood draws. The library labeled individual cDNA molecules by adding unique molecular identifiers to them. TCRdb redid the calling of the RACE reads with MiXCR, one entry per CDR3 protein. The data contain about 95,000 distinct CDR3 sequences, about 10% of them singletons. This CDR3 contains 16 residues. V lost 1 base, J lost 6 bases, and 3 bases stayed unmatched. Germline V gives CDR1 SGHVS, CDR2 FNYEAQ. This sequence joins TRBV7-6 and TRBJ2-1; 13 bases match TRBD2. The receptor was derived from a woman in her thirties or forties with alopecia areata. Some clones in this sample may be carry-over from other donors' samples. The input for sequencing was whole blood, taken in connection with sensitization to the hapten diphenylcyclopropenone (DPC). CDR3 protein: CASSLVGTSGVNEQFF. CDR3 nucleotide sequence: TGTGCCAGCAGCTTAGTGGGGACTAGCGGGGTCAATGAGCAGTTCTTC.